The clone carrying this T cell receptor beta chain has a count of ten or more. The antigen is not known. These data belong to a study of T cells in Graves' hyperthyroidism and ophthalmopathy. Amplification yielded TCR beta CDR3 regions, with RNA transcripts as the source. The HTBI set primed first-round TCR CDR3 RT-PCR. From the multiplex PCR reads, TCRdb called clonotypes with MiXCR, one entry per CDR3 protein. The sample carries more than 500,000 distinct CDR3 sequences, 14% recorded once. Broader study findings: Stable hyperthyroidism was told apart from ophthalmopathy by a model built on 13 V-J features. The model foresaw ophthalmopathy a median approximately 6.3 months prior to onset.

The sequence was obtained from a woman aged 40 to 55 with Graves' hyperthyroidism. The sequenced sample was blood.

This chain's CDR3 is CASSLGTSGVGPNEQFF. CDR3 bases: TGTGCCAGCAGTTTAGGGACTAGCGGGGTGGGCCCGAATGAGCAGTTCTTC. The chain uses TRBV28 and TRBJ2-1, with 13 positions matching TRBD2. The V and J ends lost 2 bases and 7 bases, in that order; junction bases with no gene match: 8. Germline CDR1 MDHEN, CDR2 SYDVKM. The CDR3 length is 17 residues.